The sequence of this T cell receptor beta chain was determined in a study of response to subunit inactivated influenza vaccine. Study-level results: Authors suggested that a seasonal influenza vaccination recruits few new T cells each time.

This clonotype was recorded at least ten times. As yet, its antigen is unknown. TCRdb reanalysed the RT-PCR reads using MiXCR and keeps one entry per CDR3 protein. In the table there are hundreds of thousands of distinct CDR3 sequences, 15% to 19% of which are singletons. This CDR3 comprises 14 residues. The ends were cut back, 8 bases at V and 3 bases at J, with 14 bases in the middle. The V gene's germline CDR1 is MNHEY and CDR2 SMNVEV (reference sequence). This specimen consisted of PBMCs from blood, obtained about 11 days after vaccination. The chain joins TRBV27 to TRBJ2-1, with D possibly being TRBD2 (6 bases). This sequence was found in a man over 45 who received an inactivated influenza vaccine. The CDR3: CASRPGTYYNEQFF. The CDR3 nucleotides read TGTGCCAGCCGCCCCGGGACTTACTACAATGAGCAGTTCTTC.